This T cell receptor (beta chain) was captured by sequencing in a study of cytomegalovirus exposure and HLA in healthy donors. Study-wide points: The finding came from a later analysis; first-cohort TCR clusters tended to co-occur in the approximately 120 validation repertoires. Many donors carried some public TCRs, although rarity characterized most TCR sequences. Researchers counted approximately 160 TCR beta chains as cytomegalovirus-associated.

CDR3 length: 15 residues. The V gene lost 4 bases and the J gene lost 10 bases, with 23 bases spanning the gap. Germline CDR1 and CDR2: SGDLS and YYNGEE. Of note for this clone: Its antigen is not identified.

Produced via immunoSEQ multiplex PCR; TCRdb's table is partial and in-frame only. The sample includes about 140,000 clones, approximately 80% of them seen just once. The sequence was obtained from a man aged 25 to 45 in good health and CMV-seropositive. Sequenced input: PBMCs. The J gene is TRBJ1-1, the V gene TRBV9; D might be TRBD1 (5 bases). The CDR3 DNA is TGTGCCAGCAGCCCTGAGCGGGGACCGGAGCGGGGAGCTTTCTTT. Translation: CASSPERGPERGAFF.